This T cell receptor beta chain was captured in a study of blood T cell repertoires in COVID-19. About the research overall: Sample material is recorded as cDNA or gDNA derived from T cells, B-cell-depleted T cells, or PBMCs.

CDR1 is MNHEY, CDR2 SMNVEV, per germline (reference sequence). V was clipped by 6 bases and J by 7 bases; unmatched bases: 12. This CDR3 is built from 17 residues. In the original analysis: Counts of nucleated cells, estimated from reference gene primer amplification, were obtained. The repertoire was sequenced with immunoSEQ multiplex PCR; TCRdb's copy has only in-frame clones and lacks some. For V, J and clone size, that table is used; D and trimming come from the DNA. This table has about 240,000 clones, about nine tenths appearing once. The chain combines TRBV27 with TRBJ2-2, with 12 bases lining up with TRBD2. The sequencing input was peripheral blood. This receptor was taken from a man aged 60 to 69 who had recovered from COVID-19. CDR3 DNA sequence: TGTGCCAGCAGCCTAAGCGATGGACTAGCGGGGTTCGGGGAGCTGTTTTTT. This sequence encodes CASSLSDGLAGFGELFF.